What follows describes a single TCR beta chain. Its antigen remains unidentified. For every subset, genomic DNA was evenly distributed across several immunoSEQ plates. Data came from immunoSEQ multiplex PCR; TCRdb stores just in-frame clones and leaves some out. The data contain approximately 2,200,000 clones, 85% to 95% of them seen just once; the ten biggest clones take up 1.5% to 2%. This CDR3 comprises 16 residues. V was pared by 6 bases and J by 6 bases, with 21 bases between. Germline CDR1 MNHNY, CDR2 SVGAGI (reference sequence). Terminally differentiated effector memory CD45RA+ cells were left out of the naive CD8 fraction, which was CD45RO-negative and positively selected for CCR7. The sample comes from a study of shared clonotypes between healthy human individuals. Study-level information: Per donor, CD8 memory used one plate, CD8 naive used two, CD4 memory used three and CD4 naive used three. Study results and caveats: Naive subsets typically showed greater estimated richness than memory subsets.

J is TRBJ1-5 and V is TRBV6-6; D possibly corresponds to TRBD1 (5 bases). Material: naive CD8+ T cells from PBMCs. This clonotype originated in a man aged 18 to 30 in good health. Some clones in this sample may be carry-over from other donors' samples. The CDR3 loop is CASSHSWDEAPQPQHF. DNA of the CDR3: TGTGCCAGCAGCCATTCGTGGGACGAGGCCCCTCAGCCCCAGCATTTT.